The present entry profiles one T cell receptor beta chain with its context. With each sample, at least 5 micrograms of total RNA were extracted. This sample was taken from a study of blood T cells in healthy people across ages. CDR1 is SEHNR and CDR2 is FQNEAQ in the germline V gene (reference sequence). The CDR3 is made up of 16 amino acids. Trimming removed 10 bases from V and 2 bases from J; junction bases left unmatched: 6. The second PCR ran roughly 6 to 12 cycles with a sample-barcoded 5' primer and J-beta primers. Through a template-switch adaptor with 12 random nucleotides, each cDNA molecule received a tag. TCRdb itself ran the 5' RACE reads through MiXCR, one entry per CDR3 protein. The sample yields about a million distinct CDR3 sequences, 45% to 60% seen once.

The chain links TRBV7-9 to TRBJ2-6; 12 nucleotides line up with TRBD1. The specimen was blood. The clonotype comes from an older woman in good health. In nucleotides, the CDR3 is TGTGCCACCGCCGGGACAGGGGGCACTGGGGCCAACGTCCTGACTTTC. This sequence encodes CATAGTGGTGANVLTF. Full variable domain (remainder filled in from reference TRBV7-9 and TRBJ2-6): DTGVSQNPRHKITKRGQNVTFRCDPISEHNRLYWYRQTLGQGPEFLTYFQNEAQLEKSRLLSDRFSAERPKGSFSTLEIQRTEQGDSAMYLCATAGTGGTGANVLTFGAGSRLTVL.